Below are 10 T cell receptor beta chains sequenced from a single sample in a study of cytomegalovirus exposure and HLA in healthy donors. PCR was performed using 60 Vbeta and 13 Jbeta primers. Method: immunoSEQ multiplex PCR; TCRdb's copy keeps in-frame clones and lacks some. Among 100,000 to 150,000 clones listed, around 74% were seen once. Sequenced: PBMCs. The receptors shown here come from a man aged 35 to 55 in good health and CMV-seropositive.

For the CDR3, the DNA is TGTGCCAGCAGCCCACTCCTACAGAACTATGGCTACACCTTC. Its protein is CASSPLLQNYGYTF. The J gene is TRBJ1-2, the V gene TRBV7-8; no firm D call. Trimming took off 5 bases at V and 2 bases at J, with 12 bases between the two ends. CDR3 length: 14 residues. Germline V gene data show CDR1 as SGHVS and CDR2 as FQNEAQ. Full variable domain (outside the CDR3, taken from reference TRBV7-8 and TRBJ1-2): GAGVSQSPRYKVAKRGQDVALRCDPISGHVSLFWYQQALGQGPEFLTYFQNEAQLDKSGLPSDRFFAERPEGSVSTLKIQRTQQEDSAVYLCASSPLLQNYGYTFGSGTRLTVV.

This clone turned up a few times. The chain is built from TRBV5-1 and TRBJ2-5; 12 bases line up with TRBD1. The DNA end favors TRBJ2-7, so the J call may be wrong. This CDR3 comprises 14 residues. Germline values: CDR1 SGHRS, CDR2 YFSETQ. This CDR3 is CASSPGTGGVEQYF. Written as DNA, the CDR3 is TGCGCCAGCAGCCCCGGGACAGGGGGCGTCGAGCAGTACTTC.

The chain joins TRBV11-2 to TRBJ2-1, with D maybe TRBD2 (6 bases). Trimming took off 7 bases at V and 9 bases at J, with 19 bases between the two ends. Germline CDR1 and CDR2: SGHAT and FQNNGV. This CDR3 region has 14 residues. This chain's CDR3 is CASIPAGFGGEQFF. For the CDR3, the DNA is TGTGCCAGCATCCCCGCGGGGTTTGGGGGTGAGCAGTTCTTC.

This clone was counted once. The gene calls are TRBV10-2 and TRBJ2-7; no firm D call. The CDR3 loop spans 13 amino acids. V was pared by 2 bases and J by 5 bases, with 10 bases between. In germline, CDR1 is WSHSY, CDR2 SAAADI. Here the CDR3 reads CASSEAAWNEQYF. The CDR3 DNA follows: TGCGCCAGCAGTGAGGCGGCTTGGAACGAGCAGTACTTC.

This clone has a handful of counts. CDR3 loop: CASSLMDSPTDTQYF. Here the CDR3 DNA reads TGTGCCAGCAGCCTAATGGACAGCCCCACAGATACGCAGTATTTT. The chain joins TRBV6-1 to TRBJ2-3, with D possibly TRBD1 on 6 matching bases. V was cut by 6 bases and J by 2 bases, with 15 bases left in between. The germline V gene encodes CDR1 MNHNS and CDR2 SASEGT. This CDR3 has 15 amino acids.

CDR3 loop: CASSLAGQSYEQYF. In DNA, the CDR3 is TGTGCCAGCAGCTTAGCGGGACAGTCCTACGAGCAGTACTTC. This chain connects TRBV7-8 to TRBJ2-7; 7 bases map to TRBD1. The CDR3 length is 14 residues. The germline gives CDR1 SGHVS, CDR2 FQNEAQ. J was trimmed by 1 base and V by 0 bases; bases with no gene match: 0.

The rearrangement links TRBV4-1 to TRBJ1-2; tentatively, D is TRBD1 (6 bases). V dropped 4 bases and J dropped 2 bases, with 17 bases sitting between them. Germline V gives CDR1 MGHRA, CDR2 YSYEKL. The CDR3 consists of 16 residues. The CDR3 region is CASSLPLGGGNYGYTF. The CDR3 nucleotides are TGCGCCAGCAGCCTCCCATTAGGGGGAGGGAACTATGGCTACACCTTC.

The rearrangement uses TRBV11-3 and TRBJ2-3; 13 bases fit TRBD2. The V gene end was trimmed by 3 bases and the J gene end by 2 bases; junction bases not matched to a gene: 2. This CDR3 is 16 amino acids long. CDR1 and CDR2 (germline): SGHNT, YENEEA. The CDR3 region has the DNA TGTGCCAGCAGCTTTGGACTAGCGGGAGTCACAGATACGCAGTATTTT. Translating it yields CASSFGLAGVTDTQYF.

This rearrangement joins TRBV5-6 to TRBJ2-2; TRBD2 matches at 10 bases. Trimming took 0 bases from V and 6 from J; bases not matched to a gene: 11. CDR1 and CDR2 (germline): SGHDT, YYEEEE. The CDR3 consists of 18 residues. This chain's CDR3 is CASSLGLAGAYGAGELFF. CDR3 coding DNA: TGTGCCAGCAGCTTGGGGCTAGCGGGGGCCTATGGCGCCGGGGAGCTGTTTTTT.

The V call is TRBV2, the J call TRBJ1-5; the match to TRBD1 covers 7 bases. J lost 0 bases, V lost 6 bases, and 5 bases had no gene match. Per the germline V gene, CDR1 is SNHLY and CDR2 is FYNNEI. The CDR3 is 15 residues long. The CDR3 region is CASRATGASNQPQHF. CDR3 nucleotide sequence: TGTGCCAGCAGGGCAACAGGGGCTAGCAATCAGCCCCAGCATTTT.